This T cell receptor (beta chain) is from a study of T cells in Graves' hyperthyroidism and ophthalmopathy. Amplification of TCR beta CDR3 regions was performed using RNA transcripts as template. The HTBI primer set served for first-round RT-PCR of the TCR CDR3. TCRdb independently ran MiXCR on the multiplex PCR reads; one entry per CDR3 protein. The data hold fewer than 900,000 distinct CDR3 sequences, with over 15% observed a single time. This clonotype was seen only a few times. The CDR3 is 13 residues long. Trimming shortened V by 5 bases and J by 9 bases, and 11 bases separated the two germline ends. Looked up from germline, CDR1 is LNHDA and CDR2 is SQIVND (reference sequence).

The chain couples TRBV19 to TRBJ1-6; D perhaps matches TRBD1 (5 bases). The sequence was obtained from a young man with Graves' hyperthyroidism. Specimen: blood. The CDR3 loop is CASSSSTVSPLHF. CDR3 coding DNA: TGTGCCAGTAGTTCGTCGACAGTTTCACCCCTCCACTTT.